The sequence of this T cell receptor (beta chain) was determined in a study of cytotoxic CD8 clonotypes in ibrutinib-treated CLL. Study-level information: Patients: roughly ten relapsed/refractory, roughly 15 treatment-naive, under 18 IGHV unmutated. Study conclusions and caveats: Public clonotypes, rarely seen, contracted or held steady on treatment. At ibrutinib response, clonality increased, and at progression it declined back toward baseline.

The sequencing depth, 1 in 200,000 to 1 in 1 million T cells, was the target. Sequenced by immunoSEQ multiplex PCR; TCRdb stores in-frame clones only, minus some. Of 250,000 to 350,000 clones in the sample, roughly 76% are singletons; the top ten hold 5.6%. Germline V gene data show CDR1 as PRHDT and CDR2 as FYEKMQ (reference sequence). The junction had 21 bases not matched to a gene; V was cut back by 4 bases and J by 6 bases. The CDR3 covers 20 residues. Points on this clone: What it binds is unknown.

The starting material was PBMCs, obtained at disease progression, from a patient treated with ibrutinib. The gene calls are TRBV13 and TRBJ2-2, with 9 bases that match TRBD1. The source of this sequence is a human donor with chronic lymphocytic leukemia. The CDR3: CASSSSDLGQGLLSPGELFF. CDR3 in DNA: TGTGCCAGCAGCTCTTCAGATTTGGGACAGGGATTGTTATCTCCCGGGGAGCTGTTTTTT.